The 15 T cell receptor beta chains given below trace back to one sample, sequenced in a study of blood T cell repertoires in COVID-19. The table came from immunoSEQ multiplex PCR; TCRdb's copy has only in-frame clones and leaves some out. Counted here are some 210,000 clones, roughly 87% occurring once; the ten biggest clones make up approximately 10%. Sequenced material: PBMCs or T cells enriched from blood (not recorded which). The receptor set was obtained from a man between 18 and 35 years old with acute COVID-19.

The rearrangement uses TRBV4-1 and TRBJ2-1; the D is unclear. This CDR3 comprises 14 residues. With 4 bases removed from V and 6 bases from J, the gap between germline ends came to 13 bases. CDR1 MGHRA and CDR2 YSYEKL come from the germline V gene. CDR3: CASSLERSGNEQFF. The CDR3 DNA is TGCGCCAGCAGCCTAGAGCGATCTGGCAATGAGCAGTTCTTC.

The chain uses TRBV19 and TRBJ2-2, with 12 bases aligning to TRBD2. The germline CDR1 and CDR2 sequences are LNHDA and SQIVND (reference sequence). CDR3 length equals 18 residues. Trimming at V came to 5 bases and at J to 5 bases, leaving 12 bases not matched to a gene. For the CDR3, the DNA is TGTGCCAGTAGTGCCAATCTAGCGGGAGGGCCCGGAACCGGGGAGCTGTTTTTT. Residues: CASSANLAGGPGTGELFF.

The chain combines TRBV25-1 with TRBJ2-1; D is possibly TRBD2 (6 bases). The germline V and J ends were trimmed by 5 bases and 4 bases, with 15 bases remaining between them. This CDR3 region has 15 residues. Germline CDR1 and CDR2: MGHDK and SYGVNS. CDR3 nucleotides: TGTGCCAGCAGTAACCTACACGGGACTTACAATGAGCAGTTCTTC. It is translated as CASSNLHGTYNEQFF.

The CDR3 spells CASRLGSGISETQYF. The CDR3 nucleotides read TGTGCCAGCAGACTCGGGTCAGGGATTAGCGAGACCCAGTACTTC. J is TRBJ2-5 and V is TRBV27, with D possibly being TRBD1 (5 bases). Deletions cut 6 bases from V and 5 bases from J, with 19 bases between. This CDR3 has 15 residues. Germline CDR1 reads MNHEY; CDR2 reads SMNVEV (reference sequence).

CDR3: CAGEGGRAFDRITGELFF. The CDR3 DNA follows: TGTGCCGGTGAGGGCGGGAGGGCGTTCGATCGGATCACCGGGGAGCTGTTTTTT. This sequence joins TRBV7-9 and TRBJ2-2; TRBD2 aligns across 9 bases. V lost 11 bases and J lost 4; bases outside the gene matches: 20. This CDR3 spans 18 amino acids. CDR1 and CDR2 (germline): SEHNR, FQNEAQ (reference sequence).

This chain's CDR3 is CASSLGGVRTDTQYF. DNA for the CDR3: TGTGCCAGCAGCTTAGGGGGAGTCCGGACAGATACGCAGTATTTT. V and J are TRBV11-3 and TRBJ2-3; D is possibly TRBD2 (5 bases). CDR3 length: 15 residues. Germline V gives CDR1 SGHNT, CDR2 YENEEA. Trimming took off 1 base at V and 3 bases at J, with 11 bases between the two ends.

The V and J genes are TRBV6-5 and TRBJ2-5; possible D gene TRBD1, 6 bases. Per the germline V gene, CDR1 is MNHEY and CDR2 is SVGAGI. This CDR3 spans 13 amino acids. V was trimmed by 2 bases and J by 2 bases, leaving 6 bases between them. CDR3 sequence (DNA): TGTGCCAGCAGTTACGACAGGCAAGAGACCCAGTACTTC. This codes for CASSYDRQETQYF.

The rearrangement joins TRBV19 to TRBJ2-5; maybe TRBD1 (5 bases). CDR3 length: 14 residues. Germline loops: CDR1 LNHDA, CDR2 SQIVND (reference sequence). The V gene lost 3 bases and the J gene lost 5 bases, with 13 bases spanning the gap. The DNA of the CDR3 is TGTGCCAGTAGTATTGGGCAGGGTTGGGAGACCCAGTACTTC. It encodes CASSIGQGWETQYF.

The gene calls are TRBV30 and TRBJ2-2, with D perhaps TRBD1 (5 bases). V was pared by 0 bases and J by 3 bases, with 11 bases between. Germline-derived CDR1 and CDR2 are GTSNPN and SVGIG (reference sequence). The CDR3 runs to 15 residues. The CDR3 loop reads CAWSVLSRDTGELFF. The CDR3 nucleotides are TGTGCCTGGAGTGTACTGTCCAGGGACACCGGGGAGCTGTTTTTT.

This clone was seen only a few times. V and J are TRBV7-3 and TRBJ2-3; 10 bases are shared with TRBD2. Germline V CDR1 and CDR2: SGHTA, FQGTGA. J lost 5 bases, V lost 5 bases, and 13 bases had no gene match. The CDR3 consists of 17 residues. The DNA for the CDR3 is TGTGCCAGCAGCCGAACTGCTATTAGCGGGAGGCAAGATACGCAGTATTTT. Amino acids: CASSRTAISGRQDTQYF.

CDR3 region: CASSPPAAYEQYF. For the CDR3, the DNA is TGTGCCAGCAGCCCCCCGGCGGCTTACGAGCAGTACTTC. V gene TRBV7-9 combines with J gene TRBJ2-7, with unresolved D. This CDR3 comprises 13 residues. Germline V gene lookup returns CDR1 SEHNR and CDR2 FQNEAQ (reference sequence). V lost 5 bases and J lost 4, with 12 bases in between.

This clone was recorded once. The chain uses TRBV6-5 and TRBJ1-2; a possible D gene is TRBD1 (6 bases). CDR3 length: 14 residues. V lost 4 bases and J 0 bases, leaving 9 bases between the germline ends. The germline CDR1 and CDR2 sequences are MNHEY and SVGAGI. CDR3 DNA sequence: TGTGCCAGCAGTTGGGACAATACTAACTATGGCTACACCTTC. It specifies CASSWDNTNYGYTF.

The CDR3 loop is CASSFSVSRSGNTIYF. The DNA of the CDR3 is TGTGCCAGCAGCTTCTCGGTCTCCCGCTCTGGAAACACCATATATTTT. The chain joins TRBV5-5 to TRBJ1-3, with D uncertain. Between the trimmed V and J ends, which lost 2 bases and 0 bases, there was a span of 12 bases. The V gene's germline CDR1 is SGHKS and CDR2 YYEKEE (reference sequence). This CDR3 spans 16 amino acids. Together with reference TRBV5-5 and TRBJ1-3, the CDR3 gives the full variable domain: DAGVTQSPTHLIKTRGQQVTLRCSPISGHKSVSWYQQVLGQGPQFIFQYYEKEERGRGNFPDRFSARQFPNYSSELNVNALLLGDSALYLCASSFSVSRSGNTIYFGEGSWLTVV.

The V call is TRBV6-5, the J call TRBJ1-6; D is perhaps TRBD1 (6 bases). Per germline, CDR1 MNHEY and CDR2 SVGAGI. The CDR3 spans 14 residues. V was shortened by 2 bases and J by 7 bases, with 9 bases between the two germline ends. The CDR3 spells CASSYQGLNSPLHF. The CDR3 DNA reads TGTGCCAGCAGTTACCAGGGGCTCAATTCACCCCTCCACTTT.

The V call is TRBV19, the J call TRBJ1-2, with 8 bases lining up with TRBD1. The CDR3 loop spans 14 amino acids. CDR1 is LNHDA, CDR2 SQIVND, per germline (reference sequence). The J segment lost 5 bases and the V segment lost 5 bases, leaving 7 bases of the junction unmatched. The CDR3: CASSVDRGGYGYTF. The CDR3 bases are TGTGCCAGTAGTGTCGACAGGGGCGGGTATGGCTACACCTTC.